The T cell receptor beta chain under discussion was sequenced for a study of blood T cell repertoires in COVID-19. Study summary: Acute and convalescent COVID-19 samples came from the United States, Italy and Spain. Sources were T cells, B-cell-depleted T cells, or PBMCs; the material itself was cDNA or gDNA.

How the authors handled the data: Using reference gene primer amplification, nucleated cell counts were estimated. Repertoires were generated with immunoSEQ multiplex PCR, while TCRdb's copy carries only in-frame clones and drops some. V and J calls and clone size are copied from that table; D and trimming were computed from the DNA. The sample lists around 69,000 clones; about 86% were seen once. This CDR3 region has 15 residues. J lost 6 bases, V lost 3 bases, and 9 bases had no gene match. Germline lookup yields CDR1 LNHDA and CDR2 SQIVND (reference sequence). The chain has TRBV19 and TRBJ2-7; 9 bases agree with TRBD1. Material for sequencing was peripheral blood. This TCR was recovered from a man in his fifties or sixties with active COVID-19. CDR3 protein: CASSILDRGAIEQYF. DNA of the CDR3: TGTGCCAGTAGTATTTTAGACAGGGGGGCGATCGAGCAGTACTTC.